The sample holds one count of the clone carrying this T cell receptor beta chain. This specimen comes from a study of low-dose radiotherapy and immunotherapy resistance in tumors. Study-level information: Daily, from cycle 1 day 1 and for four cycles, patients took oral aspirin 300 mg.

The J segment lost 5 bases and the V segment lost 7 bases, leaving 14 bases of the junction unmatched. Looked up from germline, CDR1 is ENHRY and CDR2 is SYGVKD. The CDR3 extends over 15 amino acids. The treatment that donors received included nivolumab, ipilimumab, aspirin, low-dose cyclophosphamide and low-dose radiotherapy. Gene-specific TRAV and TRBV primers were used for first-strand cDNA, covering alpha and beta chains. TCR amplification used 20 to 25 PCR cycles, a constant-region primer and a V-primer adapter. Researchers amplified the isolated mRNA using in vitro transcription. TCRdb re-analysed the reads in MiXCR, keeping a single row per CDR3 protein. Among about 20,000 distinct CDR3 sequences listed, roughly 70% were seen once.

This clonotype originated in a human donor with advanced metastatic prostate, ovarian, gallbladder or colorectal cancer (not recorded which). This table probably holds off-target reads from a library built for another chain. The gene calls are TRBV10-3 and TRBJ2-7; TRBD1 agrees at 7 bases. The CDR3 DNA reads as TGTGCCATCACCCGGGACAGCGGAGAAAGGAACGAGCAGTACTTC. It specifies CAITRDSGERNEQYF.